This T cell receptor beta chain was profiled in a study of cytomegalovirus exposure and HLA in healthy donors. CDR1 is GTSNPN, CDR2 SVGIG, per germline (reference sequence). The CDR3 is made up of 13 amino acids. J was trimmed by 7 bases and V by 4 bases; bases with no gene match: 6. Some clones are missing from TCRdb's copy, which holds only in-frame ones; the method was immunoSEQ multiplex PCR. Of 90,000 to 100,000 clones listed, 80% to 95% are singletons. The TCR sequence derives from a woman aged 30 to 39 in good health and CMV-seropositive. The genes are TRBV30 and TRBJ2-1; 8 bases are a match to TRBD2. The sequenced sample consisted of PBMCs. CDR3 amino acids: CAWISGAGNEQFF. CDR3 sequence (DNA): TGTGCCTGGATTAGCGGGGCGGGTAATGAGCAGTTCTTC.